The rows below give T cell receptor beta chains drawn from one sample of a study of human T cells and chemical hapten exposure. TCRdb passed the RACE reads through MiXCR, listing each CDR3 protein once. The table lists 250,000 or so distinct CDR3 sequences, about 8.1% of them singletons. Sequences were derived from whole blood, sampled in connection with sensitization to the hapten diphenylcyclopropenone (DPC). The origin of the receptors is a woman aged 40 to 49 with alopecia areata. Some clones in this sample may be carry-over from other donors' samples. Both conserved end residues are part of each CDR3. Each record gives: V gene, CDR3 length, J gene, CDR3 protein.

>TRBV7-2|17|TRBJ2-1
CASSLAGGGAPRDEQFF
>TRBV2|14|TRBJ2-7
CASSDPLGSYEQYF
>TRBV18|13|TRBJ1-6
CASSPVGSSPLHF
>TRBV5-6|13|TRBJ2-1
CASSLLPLNEQFF
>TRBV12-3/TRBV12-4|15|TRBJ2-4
CASSLAQGAKNIQYF
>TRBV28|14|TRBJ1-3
CASSSRGLGNTIYF
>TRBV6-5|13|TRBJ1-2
CASSYGQGVSYTF
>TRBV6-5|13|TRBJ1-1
CASSYWTGTEAFF
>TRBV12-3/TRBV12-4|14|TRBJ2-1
CASSGTSEVNEQFF
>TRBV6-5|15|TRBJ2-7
CASRHAGTSGGEQYF
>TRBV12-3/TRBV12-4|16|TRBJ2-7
CASSLWRSGSAYEQYF
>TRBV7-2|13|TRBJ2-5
CASSRDGLETQYF
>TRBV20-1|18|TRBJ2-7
CSARALAGALSYGYEQYF
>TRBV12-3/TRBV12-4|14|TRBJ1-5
CASSLWRGNQPQHF
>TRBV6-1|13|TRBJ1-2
CASSVGTNYGYTF
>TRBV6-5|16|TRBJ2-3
CASSHPGQGGSDTQYF
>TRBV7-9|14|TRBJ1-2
CASSLVNQNYGYTF
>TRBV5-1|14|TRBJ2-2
CASKSREGTGELFF
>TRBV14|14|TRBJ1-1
CASSQDRWVTEAFF
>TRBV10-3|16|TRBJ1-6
CAISQDRGRANSPLHF
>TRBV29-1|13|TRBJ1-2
CSVELVPPYGYTF
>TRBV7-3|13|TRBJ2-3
CASSPTGVDTQYF
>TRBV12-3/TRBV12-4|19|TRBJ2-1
CASSPSGLAGLSSYNEQFF
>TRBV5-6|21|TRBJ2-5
CASSRVRAAGGRLLGQETQYF
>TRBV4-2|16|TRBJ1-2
CASSQELWETGYGYTF
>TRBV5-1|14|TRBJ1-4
CASSLGDANEKLFF
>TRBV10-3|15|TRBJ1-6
CAISVGTPDNSPLHF
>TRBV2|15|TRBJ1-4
CASVSEAGANEKLFF
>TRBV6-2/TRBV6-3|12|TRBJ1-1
CASSDPSREAFF
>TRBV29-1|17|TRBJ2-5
CSVEDLSSGRAGETQYF
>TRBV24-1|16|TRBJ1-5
CATPSLQDRAYQPQHF
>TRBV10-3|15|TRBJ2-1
CAISAETSGYNEQFF
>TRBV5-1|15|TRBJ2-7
CASSPNVAGTYEQYF
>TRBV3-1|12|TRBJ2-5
CASSPEVETQYF
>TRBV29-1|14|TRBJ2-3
CSVWGLASTDTQYF
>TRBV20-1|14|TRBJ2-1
CSAAAGTSVNEQFF
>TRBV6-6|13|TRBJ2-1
CASGKDYLNEQFF
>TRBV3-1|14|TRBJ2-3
CASSQAGTGETQYF
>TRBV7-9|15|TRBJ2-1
CASSPGLSFGDEQFF
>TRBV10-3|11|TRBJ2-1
CAIRGSNEQFF
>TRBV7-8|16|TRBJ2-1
CASSPWTSDRYNEQFF
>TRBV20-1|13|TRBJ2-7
CSAPRTGGREQYF
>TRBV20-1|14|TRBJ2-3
CSATNRETTDTQYF
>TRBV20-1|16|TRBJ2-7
CSHSGTSGGNLYEQYF
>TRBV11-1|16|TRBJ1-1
CASSFSGGGENTEAFF